This T cell receptor beta chain was sequenced for a study of PD-1 blockade in classical Hodgkin lymphoma. About the study: Nivolumab was given intravenously to patients at 3 mg/kg every 2 weeks. Regarding the study as a whole: Patients newly diagnosed and complete responders had comparable baseline diversity. Undefined causes, possibly disease activity or prior therapy, underlie the repertoire differences.

Of note for this clone: What it recognizes is unknown.

V lost 7 bases and J lost 3, with 16 bases in between. Germline V lookup: CDR1 MNHNS, CDR2 SASEGT. The CDR3 runs to 15 residues. The method was immunoSEQ multiplex PCR; TCRdb's version includes in-frame clones alone and lacks a portion of them. The repertoire holds fewer than 20,000 clones, with 80% to 90% as singletons. There was relapse after autologous stem cell transplantation in every patient, and there was variation in brentuximab vedotin exposure. The chain combines TRBV6-1 with TRBJ1-5, with D possibly matching TRBD1 (6 bases). The sequenced sample was peripheral blood mononuclear cells (PBMCs), obtained before the second cycle of nivolumab. The source of this sequence is a human donor with classical Hodgkin lymphoma. This CDR3 is CASTEGGPVNQPQHF. DNA for the CDR3: TGTGCCAGCACCGAGGGGGGCCCGGTCAATCAGCCCCAGCATTTT.